The 30 T cell receptor beta chains reported below all come from one sample, sequenced in a study of patients and donors after allogeneic stem cell transplantation. TCRdb processed the RT-PCR reads anew with MiXCR; each CDR3 protein has one entry. The repertoire holds roughly 880,000 distinct CDR3 sequences, with over 15% as singletons. Sequenced sample: blood, either unsorted or a sorted T cell fraction (not recorded which). The receptors originated from a human donor who was either an allogeneic HSCT recipient or a stem cell or donor lymphocyte infusion donor (not recorded which). It is not recorded whose cells these are; they may come from a transplant donor.

The chain's CDR3 is CAWSVRVGNTEAFF. CDR3 nucleotides: TGTGCCTGGAGTGTTCGGGTTGGGAACACTGAAGCTTTCTTT. The genes are TRBV30 and TRBJ1-1; D is ambiguous. V was pared by 0 bases and J by 1 base, with 9 bases between. The germline gives CDR1 GTSNPN, CDR2 SVGIG (reference sequence). This CDR3 is built from 14 residues.

This chain joins TRBV7-9 and TRBJ2-3; the D is unclear. The CDR3 contains 15 residues. In germline, CDR1 is SEHNR, CDR2 FQNEAQ (reference sequence). Trimming cost V 5 bases and J 1 base, with 13 bases left between them. DNA for the CDR3: TGTGCCAGCAGCCCCGTGACGGTCGGCACAGATACGCAGTATTTT. Translating it yields CASSPVTVGTDTQYF.

V usage is TRBV30 and J usage is TRBJ1-5; no definite D call. Trimming pared 0 bases from V and 2 bases from J, leaving 14 bases between. Germline V gene data show CDR1 as GTSNPN and CDR2 as SVGIG (reference sequence). CDR3 length: 16 amino acids. The CDR3 bases are TGTGCCTGGAGTGTCCCGACACCCCAGGGCAATCAGCCCCAGCATTTT. This sequence encodes CAWSVPTPQGNQPQHF.

There are a few counts of this clonotype. The V call is TRBV5-1, the J call TRBJ2-5; 7 bases agree with TRBD1. The trim removed 4 bases at V and 1 base at J, leaving 10 bases unmatched. The CDR3 totals 16 residues. The V gene's germline CDR1 is SGHRS and CDR2 YFSETQ. Here the CDR3 reads CASSRPIGTAQETQYF. The CDR3 nucleotides read TGCGCCAGCAGCAGGCCCATCGGGACAGCCCAAGAGACCCAGTACTTC.

V is TRBV20-1 and J is TRBJ2-3, with D possibly matching TRBD2 (5 bases). CDR1 and CDR2 from the germline V gene are DFQATT and SNEGSKA (reference sequence). The CDR3 length is 16 residues. The V gene lost 6 bases and the J gene lost 3 bases, with 22 bases spanning the gap. CDR3 in amino acids: CSAPHLFAGVTDTQYF. CDR3 in DNA: TGCAGTGCCCCCCACCTATTCGCCGGGGTAACAGATACGCAGTATTTT.

The chain carries TRBV20-1 and TRBJ2-5; 8 positions match TRBD2. The trim removed 0 bases at V and 7 bases at J, leaving 19 bases unmatched. The CDR3 contains 18 residues. Germline V lookup: CDR1 DFQATT, CDR2 SNEGSKA (reference sequence). As DNA, the CDR3 is TGCAGTGCTAGAGATCGAGGTTTGAGCGGGGGCAACTGGGGGACCCAGTACTTC. Translated, it gives CSARDRGLSGGNWGTQYF.

The chain recombines TRBV9 with TRBJ2-7, with D possibly TRBD2 on 6 matching bases. Germline values: CDR1 SGDLS, CDR2 YYNGEE. CDR3 size: 12 residues. The DNA of the CDR3 is TGTGCAGTGGGGCGGGACTCTCAAGAGCAGTACTTC. It is translated as CAVGRDSQEQYF. The full variable domain, with the rest looked up from reference TRBV9 and TRBJ2-7, is DSGVTQTPKHLITATGQRVTLRCSPRSGDLSVYWYQQSLDQGLQFLIQYYNGEERAKGNILERFSAQQFPDLHSELNLSSLELGDSALYFCAVGRDSQEQYFGPGTRLTVT.

The chain has TRBV2 and TRBJ2-2, with TRBD2 identical over 9 bases. There are 15 residues in the CDR3. The V and J ends lost 8 bases and 6 bases, in that order; junction bases with no gene match: 10. Germline lookup yields CDR1 SNHLY and CDR2 FYNNEI. The CDR3 sequence is CASCASGVFAGELFF. The CDR3 DNA sequence: TGTGCCAGCTGCGCTAGCGGGGTATTCGCCGGGGAGCTGTTTTTT.

This clonotype was picked up a small number of times. The J gene is TRBJ2-5, the V gene TRBV12-3 or TRBV12-4; D remains unclear. Trimming left V 5 bases short and J 1 base short, with 8 bases between. There are 13 residues in the CDR3. The CDR3 DNA is TGTGCCAGCAGTGCCGGCGCCCAAGAGACCCAGTACTTC. Protein sequence: CASSAGAQETQYF.

This rearrangement joins TRBV20-1 to TRBJ2-7; 9 bases agree with TRBD1. The CDR3 is 16 residues long. V lost 5 bases and J lost 4; bases outside the gene matches: 15. The germline gives CDR1 DFQATT, CDR2 SNEGSKA (reference sequence). The CDR3 spells CSAFQGQGQGLYEQYF. CDR3 coding DNA: TGCAGTGCTTTTCAGGGTCAGGGACAGGGCCTTTACGAGCAGTACTTC.

The chain combines TRBV7-9 with TRBJ2-7, with a tentative D call TRBD1 (6 bases). Germline loops: CDR1 SEHNR, CDR2 FQNEAQ (reference sequence). This CDR3 is 15 amino acids long. Trimming pared 1 base from V and 6 bases from J, leaving 16 bases between. CDR3 sequence reads: CASSLEGHDSLEQYF. The CDR3 DNA reads TGTGCCAGCAGCTTAGAGGGACACGACTCACTCGAGCAGTACTTC.

The genes are TRBV29-1 and TRBJ2-1, with 14 bases fitting TRBD2. CDR1 is SQVTM, CDR2 ANQGSEA, per germline. Trimming removed 2 bases from V and 8 bases from J; junction bases left unmatched: 17. CDR3 size: 19 residues. The CDR3 sequence is CSVEYDNPKGLAGEDEQFF. CDR3 coding DNA: TGCAGCGTTGAATATGACAACCCCAAGGGACTAGCGGGAGAGGATGAGCAGTTCTTC.

This clonotype came up a few times. The chain uses TRBV7-2 and TRBJ1-3; D unresolved. With 4 bases removed from V and 4 bases from J, the gap between germline ends came to 11 bases. This CDR3 comprises 14 residues. Germline values: CDR1 SGHTA, CDR2 FQGNSA. The DNA of the CDR3 is TGTGCCAGCAGCTCCTCCCACCAAGGAAACACCATATATTTT. Encoded protein: CASSSSHQGNTIYF.

In its sample, this clonotype was seen a few times. The V and J genes are TRBV20-1 and TRBJ1-1; D call uncertain. Trimming took 0 bases from V and 5 from J, leaving 10 bases between them. CDR3 length equals 13 residues. Germline CDR1 and CDR2: DFQATT and SNEGSKA (reference sequence). The chain's CDR3 is CSARDAPGTEAFF. CDR3 DNA sequence: TGCAGTGCTAGAGACGCGCCGGGAACTGAAGCTTTCTTT.

This clonotype was detected a few times. The CDR3 spells CASSLRQGEGYTF. For the CDR3, the DNA is TGTGCCAGCAGTTTAAGACAGGGGGAAGGCTACACCTTC. This chain connects TRBV12-3 or TRBV12-4 to TRBJ1-2, with 9 nucleotides matching TRBD1. Trimming at V came to 2 bases and at J to 8 bases, leaving 3 bases not matched to a gene. This CDR3 contains 13 residues.

This clonotype turned up a few times. This chain joins TRBV20-1 and TRBJ1-5, with a possible D match to TRBD1 (5 bases). V dropped 0 bases and J dropped 3 bases, with 9 bases sitting between them. Germline V gene lookup returns CDR1 DFQATT and CDR2 SNEGSKA (reference sequence). CDR3 length equals 14 residues. CDR3 residues: CSARDPRDNQPQHF. In nucleotides, the CDR3 is TGCAGTGCTAGAGATCCCAGGGACAATCAGCCCCAGCATTTT.

The chain combines TRBV4-2 with TRBJ2-7, with 9 bases lining up with TRBD1. The CDR3 has 16 amino acids. Per germline, CDR1 LGHNA and CDR2 YNFKEQ. J lost 3 bases, V lost 5 bases, and 11 bases had no gene match. CDR3 amino acids: CASSITPGQGYYEQYF. CDR3 sequence (DNA): TGTGCCAGCAGCATCACTCCGGGACAGGGATACTACGAGCAGTACTTC.

The gene calls are TRBV5-1 and TRBJ2-2, with 9 bases that match TRBD1. The CDR3 runs 13 residues. Per the germline V gene, CDR1 is SGHRS and CDR2 is YFSETQ. J lost 7 bases, V lost 6 bases, and 4 bases had no gene match. The CDR3 reads CASMTGGSGELFF. CDR3 bases: TGCGCCAGCATGACAGGGGGAAGCGGGGAGCTGTTTTTT.

This clonotype was detected only a few times. This chain connects TRBV5-1 to TRBJ2-2, with 8 bases identical to TRBD1. The CDR3 totals 16 residues. The V segment lost 4 bases and the J segment 1 base; nucleotides outside the gene matches: 6. Germline CDR1 reads SGHRS; CDR2 reads YFSETQ. CDR3 nucleotide sequence: TGCGCCAGCAGCAGTCCGGGACAGGTGAACACCGGGGAGCTGTTTTTT. This translates into CASSSPGQVNTGELFF.

This clonotype has more than one count but fewer than ten. The chain carries TRBV6-1 and TRBJ2-5; weak D call: TRBD1 (6 bases). This CDR3 is 15 amino acids long. CDR1 and CDR2 (germline): MNHNS, SASEGT. The ends were cut back, 6 bases at V and 2 bases at J, with 16 bases in the middle. The CDR3 loop reads CASSRQVRFQETQYF. CDR3 DNA sequence: TGTGCCAGCAGCCGACAGGTTCGCTTTCAAGAGACCCAGTACTTC.

In this sample, this clonotype turned up a few times. The chain has TRBV19 and TRBJ2-7, with D possibly matching TRBD1 (6 bases). Per the germline V gene, CDR1 is LNHDA and CDR2 is SQIVND (reference sequence). V was shortened by 9 bases and J by 5 bases, with 14 bases between the two germline ends. The CDR3 is 12 residues long. CDR3 bases: TGTGCCAGCACCACCAGACAGGACGAGCAGTACTTC. Its protein product is CASTTRQDEQYF. Full variable domain (outside the CDR3, taken from reference TRBV19 and TRBJ2-7): DGGITQSPKYLFRKEGQNVTLSCEQNLNHDAMYWYRQDPGQGLRLIYYSQIVNDFQKGDIAEGYSVSREKKESFPLTVTSAQKNPTAFYLCASTTRQDEQYFGPGTRLTVT.

CDR3 sequence (DNA): TGTGCCAGCAGCTCCCTTGGCGGGAGGGCCCTCTCCTACAATGAGCAGTTCTTC. Protein sequence: CASSSLGGRALSYNEQFF. The chain has TRBV27 and TRBJ2-1, with TRBD2 identical over 9 bases. V shed 6 bases and J 0 bases; nucleotides not matched to a gene: 12. This CDR3 is 18 amino acids long. CDR1 is MNHEY and CDR2 is SMNVEV in the germline V gene (reference sequence).

The chain combines TRBV7-8 with TRBJ1-1, with a tentative D call TRBD1 (5 bases). Trimming shortened V by 2 bases and J by 7 bases, and 20 bases separated the two germline ends. The CDR3 consists of 16 residues. The germline gives CDR1 SGHVS, CDR2 FQNEAQ. The CDR3 reads CASSLFVIAGRHEAFF. The CDR3, as DNA: TGTGCCAGCAGCTTATTCGTCATAGCAGGGCGCCATGAAGCTTTCTTT. Supplemented by reference TRBV7-8 and TRBJ1-1, the full variable domain reads GAGVSQSPRYKVAKRGQDVALRCDPISGHVSLFWYQQALGQGPEFLTYFQNEAQLDKSGLPSDRFFAERPEGSVSTLKIQRTQQEDSAVYLCASSLFVIAGRHEAFFGQGTRLTVV.

This chain links TRBV7-9 with TRBJ2-2; 8 positions match TRBD1. The CDR3 consists of 15 residues. V trimming: 3 bases; J trimming: 3 bases; junction bases outside the gene matches: 3. Germline CDR1 and CDR2: SEHNR and FQNEAQ (reference sequence). CDR3 DNA sequence: TGTGCCAGCAGCTTTTCGACAGGGGACACCGGGGAGCTGTTTTTT. Translation: CASSFSTGDTGELFF.

This clonotype showed up just a few times. The V and J genes are TRBV7-9 and TRBJ2-5, with 7 bases aligning to TRBD2. The CDR3 is 14 residues long. CDR1 and CDR2 (germline): SEHNR, FQNEAQ (reference sequence). Losses at the gene ends were 8 bases for V and 5 bases for J; bases not matched to a gene: 11. In DNA form, the CDR3 reads TGTGCCAGCCGAGCCCTAGCGGAGGGGGAGACCCAGTACTTC. Translated: CASRALAEGETQYF.

The genes are TRBV24-1 and TRBJ2-3; D tentatively reads TRBD1 or TRBD2 (6 bases each). Germline values: CDR1 KGHDR, CDR2 SFDVKD. The CDR3 length is 13 residues. Trimming cost V 10 bases and J 3 bases, with 13 bases left between them. The CDR3 DNA sequence: TGTGCCACTGGGGGGCCCGAAACAGATACGCAGTATTTT. Its translation: CATGGPETDTQYF.

A few counts support this clonotype. The chain links TRBV20-1 to TRBJ1-1; D is uncertain. Per the germline V gene, CDR1 is DFQATT and CDR2 is SNEGSKA (reference sequence). The CDR3 loop spans 11 amino acids. Trimming removed 7 bases from V and 1 base from J, with 7 bases in between. The DNA of the CDR3 is TGCAGTGGGCAGAGGAACACTGAAGCTTTCTTT. This encodes CSGQRNTEAFF.

This clonotype came up many times. The V and J genes are TRBV5-1 and TRBJ1-3; no firm D call. The ends were cut back, 3 bases at V and 2 bases at J, with 9 bases in the middle. Germline V gene lookup returns CDR1 SGHRS and CDR2 YFSETQ. The CDR3 runs to 14 residues. CDR3 nucleotides: TGCGCCAGCAGCTCAGGAGGCCCTGGAAACACCATATATTTT. It codes for CASSSGGPGNTIYF.

The chain uses TRBV12-3 or TRBV12-4 and TRBJ2-1; tentatively, D is TRBD2 (6 bases). The V and J ends lost 5 bases and 5 bases respectively, with 10 bases between them. The CDR3 has 13 residues. CDR3 amino acids: CASSGGLDNEQFF. In DNA, the CDR3 is TGTGCCAGCAGTGGGGGACTTGACAATGAGCAGTTCTTC.

This clonotype turned up a few times. The rearrangement joins TRBV5-1 to TRBJ1-1; D is unclear. In germline, CDR1 is SGHRS, CDR2 YFSETQ. This CDR3 is 15 amino acids long. Trimming pared 6 bases from V and 0 bases from J, leaving 15 bases between. CDR3 sequence reads: CASTRGGAVNTEAFF. The CDR3 DNA sequence: TGCGCCAGCACCCGGGGAGGAGCGGTGAACACTGAAGCTTTCTTT. Full variable domain (missing parts from reference TRBV5-1 and TRBJ1-1): KAGVTQTPRYLIKTRGQQVTLSCSPISGHRSVSWYQQTPGQGLQFLFEYFSETQRNKGNFPGRFSGRQFSNSRSEMNVSTLELGDSALYLCASTRGGAVNTEAFFGQGTRLTVV.